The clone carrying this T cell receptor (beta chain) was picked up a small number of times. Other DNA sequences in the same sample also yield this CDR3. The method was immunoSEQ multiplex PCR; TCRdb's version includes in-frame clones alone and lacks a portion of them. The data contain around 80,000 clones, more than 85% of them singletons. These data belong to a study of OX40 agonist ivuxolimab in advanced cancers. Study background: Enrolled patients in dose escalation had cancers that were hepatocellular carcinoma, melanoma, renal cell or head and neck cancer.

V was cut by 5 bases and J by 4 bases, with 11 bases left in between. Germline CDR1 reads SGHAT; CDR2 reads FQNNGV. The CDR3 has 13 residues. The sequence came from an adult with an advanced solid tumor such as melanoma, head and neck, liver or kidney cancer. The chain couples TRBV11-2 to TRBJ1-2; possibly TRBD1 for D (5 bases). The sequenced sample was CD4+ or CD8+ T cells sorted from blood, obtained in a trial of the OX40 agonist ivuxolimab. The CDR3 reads CASSLSGTYGYTF. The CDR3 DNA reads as TGTGCCAGCAGCCTATCCGGGACCTATGGCTACACCTTC.